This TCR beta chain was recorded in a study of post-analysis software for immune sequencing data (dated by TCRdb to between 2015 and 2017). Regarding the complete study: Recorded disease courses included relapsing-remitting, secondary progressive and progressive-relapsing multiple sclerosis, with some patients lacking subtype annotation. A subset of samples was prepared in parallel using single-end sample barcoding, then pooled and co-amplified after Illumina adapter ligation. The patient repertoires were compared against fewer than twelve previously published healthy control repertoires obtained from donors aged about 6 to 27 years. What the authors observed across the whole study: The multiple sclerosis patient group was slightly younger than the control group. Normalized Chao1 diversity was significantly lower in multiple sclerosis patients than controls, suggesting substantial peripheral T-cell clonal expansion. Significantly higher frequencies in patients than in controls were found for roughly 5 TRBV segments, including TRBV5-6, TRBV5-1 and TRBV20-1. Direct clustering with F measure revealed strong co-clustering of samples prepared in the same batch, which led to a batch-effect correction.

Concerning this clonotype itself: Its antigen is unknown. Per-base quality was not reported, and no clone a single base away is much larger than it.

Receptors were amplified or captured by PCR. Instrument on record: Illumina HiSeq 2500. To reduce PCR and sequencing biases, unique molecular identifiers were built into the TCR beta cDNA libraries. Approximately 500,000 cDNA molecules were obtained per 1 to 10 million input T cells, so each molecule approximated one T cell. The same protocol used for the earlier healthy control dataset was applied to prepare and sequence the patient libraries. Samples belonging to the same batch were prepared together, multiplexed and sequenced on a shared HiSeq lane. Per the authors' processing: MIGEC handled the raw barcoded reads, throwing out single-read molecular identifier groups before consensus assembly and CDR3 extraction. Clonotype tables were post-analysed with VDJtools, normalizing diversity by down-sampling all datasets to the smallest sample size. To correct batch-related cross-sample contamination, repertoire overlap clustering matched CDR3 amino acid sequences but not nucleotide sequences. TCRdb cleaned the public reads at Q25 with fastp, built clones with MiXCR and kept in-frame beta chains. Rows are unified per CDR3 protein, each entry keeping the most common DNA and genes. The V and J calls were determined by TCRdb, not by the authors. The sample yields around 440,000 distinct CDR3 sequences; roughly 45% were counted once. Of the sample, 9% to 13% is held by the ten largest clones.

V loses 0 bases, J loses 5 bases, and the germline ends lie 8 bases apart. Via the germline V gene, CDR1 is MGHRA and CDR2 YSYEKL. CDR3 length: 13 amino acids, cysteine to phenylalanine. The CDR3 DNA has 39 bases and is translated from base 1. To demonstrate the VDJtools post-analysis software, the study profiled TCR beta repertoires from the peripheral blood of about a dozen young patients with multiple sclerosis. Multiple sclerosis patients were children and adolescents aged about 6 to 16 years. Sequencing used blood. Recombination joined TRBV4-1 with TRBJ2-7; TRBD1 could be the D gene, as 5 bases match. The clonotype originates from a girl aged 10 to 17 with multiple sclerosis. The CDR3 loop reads CASSQDRVDEQYF. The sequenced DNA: TGCGCCAGCAGCCAAGACAGGGTGGACGAGCAGTACTTC.